This TCR beta chain is from a study of blood T cell repertoires in COVID-19. Study background: The origin of the acute and convalescent COVID-19 samples was the United States, Italy and Spain. Sources were T cells, B-cell-depleted T cells, or PBMCs; the material itself was cDNA or gDNA.

Authors' data handling: Quantification of nucleated cells was approximated via reference gene primer amplification. Here immunoSEQ multiplex PCR was the method, and the copy in TCRdb shows in-frame clones only, minus some. Clonal size and the V and J genes are those of that table, whereas D and trimming came from the DNA. The data contain 100,000 to 150,000 clones, 86% of them seen just once; the ten biggest clones take up 9.5% to 12%. The CDR3 is 15 residues long. CDR1 and CDR2 (germline): MDHEN, SYDVKM. Trimming removed 6 bases at V and 4 bases at J, with 13 bases between. The chain links TRBV28 to TRBJ1-6, with TRBD1 as a possible D gene (5 bases). This clonotype was sampled from a woman in her 70s with COVID-19, enrolled during active disease. The specimen was peripheral blood. The CDR3 DNA reads as TGTGCCAGCAGCCGGGGGTCTCCTTATAATTCACCCCTCCACTTT. Translation gives CASSRGSPYNSPLHF. Combining the CDR3 with reference TRBV28 and TRBJ1-6 gives the whole variable domain DVKVTQSSRYLVKRTGEKVFLECVQDMDHENMFWYRQDPGLGLRLIYFSYDVKMKEKGDIPEGYSVSREKKERFSLILESASTNQTSMYLCASSRGSPYNSPLHFGNGTRLTVT.